Detailed here is one T cell receptor beta chain. Antigen specificity is unknown. The data stem from a study of cytomegalovirus exposure and HLA in healthy donors. Amplification used 60 Vbeta primers and 13 Jbeta primers. Profiled with immunoSEQ multiplex PCR; TCRdb holds only in-frame clones, not every one. The table shows approximately 190,000 clones, with about 81% occurring only once. Study-level findings and limits: Later genetic work tied a missense DCLRE1C variant to beta-chain V and J trimming.

The TCR originated in a woman aged 18-30 years in good health and CMV-seronegative. The sample taken for sequencing was PBMCs.

DNA of the CDR3: TGTGCCAGTAGTATTGGTGGTTTTGAGGAAAAACTGTTTTTT. This gives the protein CASSIGGFEEKLFF. The V call is TRBV19, the J call TRBJ1-4, with unresolved D. CDR3 size: 14 residues. Per the germline V gene, CDR1 is LNHDA and CDR2 is SQIVND (reference sequence). Trimming cost V 3 bases and J 8 bases, with 13 bases left between them.